Below, 13 T cell receptor beta chains from the same sample are listed, as sequenced in a study of glioma-infiltrating T cells. Using RNA template, CDR3s of TCR alpha and beta were amplified with iRepertoire arm-PCR. A single record per CDR3 protein comes from TCRdb applying MiXCR to the multiplex PCR reads. The sample yields roughly 4,600 distinct CDR3 sequences, roughly a quarter seen once. The sequenced material came from glioma tissue, nonneoplastic brain tissue, or PBMCs (not recorded which). All receptors derive from a human donor with low-grade glioma or glioblastoma, undergoing nonglioma brain surgery, or in good health (not recorded which).

This clonotype has a count of ten or more. The rearrangement links TRBV12-3 or TRBV12-4 to TRBJ2-1, with D possibly matching TRBD2 (5 bases). The V gene lost 2 bases and the J gene lost 8 bases, with 10 bases spanning the gap. This CDR3 comprises 13 residues. CDR3 residues: CASSLSSSDEQFF. The CDR3 nucleotides read TGTGCCAGCAGTTTATCTAGCTCGGATGAGCAGTTCTTC.

Within the sample, this clonotype is large. The chain is built from TRBV6-6 and TRBJ1-1, with D unclear. Germline-derived CDR1 and CDR2 are MNHNY and SVGAGI (reference sequence). The CDR3 has 14 amino acids. V was shortened by 2 bases and J by 0 bases, with 7 bases between the two germline ends. As DNA, the CDR3 is TGTGCCAGCAGTTACAACCCCATGAACACTGAAGCTTTCTTT. Translated, it gives CASSYNPMNTEAFF.

There are many counts of this clonotype. The rearrangement uses TRBV3-1 and TRBJ1-5; 7 bases align to TRBD1. V lost 2 bases and J lost 6; bases outside the gene matches: 4. CDR3 length: 14 residues. Germline loops: CDR1 LGHDT, CDR2 YNNKEL (reference sequence). CDR3 nucleotide sequence: TGTGCCAGCAGCCAACAGGGGGATAGTCAGCCCCAGCATTTT. It translates to CASSQQGDSQPQHF.

Sample share makes this clonotype medium-sized. The gene calls are TRBV7-6 and TRBJ1-5; maybe TRBD1 (6 bases). CDR1 is SGHVS and CDR2 is FNYEAQ in the germline V gene. CDR3 length: 15 amino acids. V dropped 0 bases and J dropped 4 bases, with 10 bases sitting between them. Here the CDR3 DNA reads TGTGCCAGCAGCTTAGCAGGACAGTCAAATCAGCCCCAGCATTTT. Its translation: CASSLAGQSNQPQHF.

In the case of this clonotype: Germline and junction disagree at one end, which may indicate a read error. V gene TRBV4-1 combines with J gene TRBJ2-4, with TRBD2 as a possible D gene (7 bases). Germline CDR1 and CDR2: MGHRA and YSYEKL. The CDR3 length is 16 residues. The CDR3 is CASSALGGETKNTQYF. The CDR3 DNA reads as TGCGCCAGCTCTGCACTAGGGGGGGAAACCAAAAACACTCAGTACTTC.

V and J are TRBV6-5 and TRBJ2-2, with D unresolved. Germline V lookup: CDR1 MNHEY, CDR2 SVGAGI. V was cut by 10 bases and J by 2 bases, with 14 bases left in between. The CDR3 is 14 amino acids. CDR3 residues: CANRLSPNTGELFF. DNA of the CDR3: TGTGCCAACCGTTTAAGCCCCAACACCGGGGAGCTGTTTTTT.

This clonotype was seen at least ten times. CDR3 DNA sequence: TGTGCCATCAGTGACCGCCCCCCAGGGGTCGCGGTGGATACCGGGGAGCTGTTTTTT. The encoded protein is CAISDRPPGVAVDTGELFF. The chain joins TRBV10-3 to TRBJ2-2; D is possibly TRBD1 (6 bases). V gave up 3 bases and J gave up 5 bases, with 25 bases separating them. The CDR3 runs 19 residues. CDR1 is ENHRY, CDR2 SYGVKD, per germline.

Many counts were recorded for this clonotype. The chain has TRBV7-7 and TRBJ2-1; D is possibly TRBD1 or TRBD2 (5 bases each). Germline V gene data show CDR1 as SSHAT and CDR2 as FNYEAQ (reference sequence). This CDR3 contains 14 residues. Trimming left V 5 bases short and J 8 bases short, with 16 bases between. DNA for the CDR3: TGTGCCAGCAGCCCCGGGACCGGGCGGCATGAGCAGTTCTTC. It codes for CASSPGTGRHEQFF.

This clonotype was counted many times. The gene calls are TRBV5-4 and TRBJ1-1; the match to TRBD1 covers 7 bases. Germline V lookup: CDR1 SGHNT, CDR2 YYREEE (reference sequence). V lost 4 bases and J lost 5; bases outside the gene matches: 8. The CDR3 covers 14 residues. CDR3 loop: CASSTRQGGTEAFF. For the CDR3, the DNA is TGTGCCAGCAGCACAAGACAGGGCGGTACTGAAGCTTTCTTT. Based on the CDR3 plus reference TRBV5-4 and TRBJ1-1, the full variable domain is ETGVTQSPTHLIKTRGQQVTLRCSSQSGHNTVSWYQQALGQGPQFIFQYYREEENGRGNFPPRFSGLQFPNYSSELNVNALELDDSALYLCASSTRQGGTEAFFGQGTRLTVV.

Concerning this clonotype: This may stem from a read error, because a much larger clone lies one nucleotide away. This CDR3 fails to terminate in the conserved phenylalanine or tryptophan, so it likely reflects a read error. The V gene is TRBV5-1, the J gene TRBJ1-2; possibly TRBD1 for D (5 bases). The V gene lost 0 bases and the J gene lost 4 bases, with 13 bases spanning the gap. Germline CDR1 is SGHRS and CDR2 is YFSETQ. This CDR3 is built from 15 residues. CDR3 DNA sequence: TGCGCCAGCAGCTTGGATCCAGGGTACGGCTATGGCTACACCATC. Encoded protein: CASSLDPGYGYGYTI.

V and J are TRBV11-2 and TRBJ2-7; the match to TRBD2 covers 9 bases. The germline gives CDR1 SGHAT, CDR2 FQNNGV. J lost 4 bases, V lost 1 base, and 5 bases had no gene match. The CDR3 contains 15 residues. The DNA for the CDR3 is TGTGCCAGCAGCTTAGGAGGCGGGGGGGCGTACGAGCAGTACTTC. Amino acids: CASSLGGGGAYEQYF.

The table lists this clonotype with many counts. This sequence joins TRBV4-1 and TRBJ2-2, with 11 positions matching TRBD1. The CDR3 is 17 residues long. CDR1 is MGHRA and CDR2 is YSYEKL in the germline V gene. The junction had 4 bases not matched to a gene; V was cut back by 1 base and J by 3 bases. The CDR3 loop is CASSQASDRGHTGELFF. In DNA, the CDR3 is TGCGCCAGCAGCCAAGCATCGGACAGGGGGCACACCGGGGAGCTGTTTTTT.

Ten or more counts support this clonotype. V is TRBV5-1 and J is TRBJ1-2; D is unclear. CDR1 SGHRS and CDR2 YFSETQ come from the germline V gene. CDR3 length: 13 residues. Trimming cost V 4 bases and J 3 bases, with 10 bases left between them. CDR3 DNA: TGCGCCAGCAGCCTCGACGGAGACTATGGCTACACCTTC. Its protein is CASSLDGDYGYTF. The full variable domain, its missing parts supplied by reference TRBV5-1 and TRBJ1-2, is KAGVTQTPRYLIKTRGQQVTLSCSPISGHRSVSWYQQTPGQGLQFLFEYFSETQRNKGNFPGRFSGRQFSNSRSEMNVSTLELGDSALYLCASSLDGDYGYTFGSGTRLTVV.